The clone carrying this T cell receptor (beta chain) was seen a few times. The antigen remains undetermined. These data are taken from a study of cytomegalovirus exposure and HLA in healthy donors. Overall study results and limits: Most TCR sequences were rare, but some public TCRs occurred in many donors.

The assay was immunoSEQ multiplex PCR, and TCRdb's table has in-frame clones only and misses some. The sample has approximately 170,000 clones, 85% seen once. V lost 7 bases to trimming and J lost 1 base, with 17 bases between them. This CDR3 is built from 16 residues. Germline V gene lookup returns CDR1 PRHDT and CDR2 FYEKMQ (reference sequence). The sequence derives from a man aged 18 to 29 in good health and CMV-seropositive. V is TRBV13 and J is TRBJ2-1; TRBD1 is a possible D gene (7 bases). Sequencing input: PBMCs. The CDR3 sequence is CASKDQGGASYNEQFF. The CDR3 DNA reads as TGTGCCAGCAAAGATCAGGGGGGCGCGTCCTACAATGAGCAGTTCTTC.